Listed here are 28 T cell receptor beta chains from one sample, sequenced in a study of OX40 agonist ivuxolimab in advanced cancers. TCRdb's copy holds only in-frame clones and misses some; the assay was immunoSEQ multiplex PCR. The data show around 70,000 clones, around four fifths seen once. The sample was CD4+ or CD8+ T cells sorted from blood, taken in a trial of the OX40 agonist ivuxolimab. The receptors were sampled from an adult with an advanced solid tumor such as melanoma, head and neck, liver or kidney cancer.

V and J are TRBV7-9 and TRBJ2-3; D is uncertain. Germline V gene data show CDR1 as SEHNR and CDR2 as FQNEAQ (reference sequence). V was trimmed by 5 bases and J by 0 bases, leaving 12 bases between them. The CDR3 consists of 15 residues. This CDR3 reads CASSPRLTSTDTQYF. The CDR3 DNA is TGTGCCAGCAGCCCTCGCCTAACTAGCACAGATACGCAGTATTTT.

The rearrangement joins TRBV6-5 to TRBJ2-7; a weak D match, TRBD1 (8 bases). There are 14 residues in the CDR3. The V and J ends lost 6 bases and 6 bases respectively, with 18 bases between them. Looked up from germline, CDR1 is MNHEY and CDR2 is SVGAGI. The CDR3 protein is CASRRTQGGREQYV. CDR3 sequence (DNA): TGTGCCAGCAGGCGGACACAGGGGGGGCGCGAGCAGTACGTC.

This clone was found once. The V and J genes are TRBV27 and TRBJ1-2; D gene ambiguous. Trimming took 6 bases from V and 8 from J, leaving 22 bases between them. This CDR3 comprises 15 residues. Germline V gene lookup returns CDR1 MNHEY and CDR2 SMNVEV (reference sequence). The CDR3 reads CASRQGGFTGRGYTF. The CDR3, as DNA: TGTGCCAGCAGGCAAGGCGGGTTCACCGGCAGGGGCTACACCTTC.

This clone was seen once. This chain uses TRBV15 with TRBJ2-5; either TRBD1 or TRBD2 may fit D (5 bases each). Looked up from germline, CDR1 is LNHNV and CDR2 is YYDKDF (reference sequence). The CDR3 runs to 12 residues. Deletions cut 9 bases from V and 4 bases from J, with 12 bases between. In DNA form, the CDR3 reads TGTGCCACACGGGACCACGGAGAGACCCAGTACTTC. Protein product: CATRDHGETQYF.

The chain carries TRBV28 and TRBJ2-1; the D gene is possibly TRBD2 (5 bases). Deletions cut 9 bases from V and 4 bases from J, with 13 bases between. The germline V gene has CDR1 MDHEN and CDR2 SYDVKM. The CDR3 loop spans 13 amino acids. The CDR3 reads CASLSRGYNEQFF. For the CDR3, the DNA is TGTGCCAGTTTGTCCAGAGGGTACAATGAGCAGTTCTTC.

The rearrangement links TRBV28 to TRBJ2-3; the D call may be TRBD1 or TRBD2 (6 bases each). Germline V lookup: CDR1 MDHEN, CDR2 SYDVKM. V lost 5 bases and J lost 10, with 25 bases in between. The length of the CDR3 is 16 residues. The CDR3 reads CASSPPKGGGKVAQYF. CDR3 DNA sequence: TGTGCCAGCAGTCCCCCGAAGGGGGGTGGGAAGGTCGCGCAGTATTTT.

The chain has TRBV6-1 and TRBJ1-1; D uncertain. Germline V gene lookup returns CDR1 MNHNS and CDR2 SASEGT. The CDR3 is 14 amino acids. Trimming pared 2 bases from V and 1 base from J, leaving 8 bases between. The CDR3, as DNA: TGTGCCAGCAGTGAATCCAATGGGAACACTGAAGCTTTCTTT. Translating it yields CASSESNGNTEAFF.

The V call is TRBV7-2, the J call TRBJ2-2; D gene uncertain. The CDR3 runs to 14 residues. Germline CDR1 and CDR2: SGHTA and FQGNSA. V lost 4 bases and J lost 2, with 8 bases in between. The CDR3: CASSSNINTGELFF. The CDR3 nucleotides read TGTGCCAGCAGCTCGAACATAAACACCGGGGAGCTGTTTTTT.

This sequence joins TRBV19 and TRBJ1-1; 10 bases map to TRBD1. Germline trimming cut 3 bases from V and 6 bases from J; bases unmatched to any gene: 10. CDR1 is LNHDA, CDR2 SQIVND, per germline (reference sequence). CDR3 length: 16 residues. The CDR3 is CASSIPGQGRVPEAFF. The CDR3 bases are TGTGCCAGTAGTATCCCGGGACAGGGGAGGGTGCCTGAAGCTTTCTTT.

Details on this clone: Germline and junction disagree at one end, which may indicate a read error. The chain employs TRBV6-4 and TRBJ2-7, with D possibly matching TRBD1 (5 bases). This CDR3 spans 16 amino acids. Germline-derived CDR1 and CDR2 are MRHNA and SNTAGT. For the CDR3, the DNA is TGTGCCAGCAGTTACTCGACCACAGGCGCCTCCTACGAGCAGTACTTC. It specifies CASSYSTTGASYEQYF.

The rearrangement joins TRBV28 to TRBJ2-7; 7 positions match TRBD1. There are 17 residues in the CDR3. V shed 2 bases, J shed 9 bases, and the junction held 19 bases outside the gene matches. CDR1 is MDHEN, CDR2 SYDVKM, per germline. The CDR3 sequence: CASSLHADRTGSDMQYV. The CDR3 region has the DNA TGTGCCAGCAGTTTACATGCGGACAGGACCGGATCCGATATGCAGTACGTC.

This chain joins TRBV5-5 and TRBJ1-3; D is ambiguous. CDR1 and CDR2 from the germline V gene are SGHKS and YYEKEE (reference sequence). The CDR3 spans 14 residues. The germline V and J ends were trimmed by 0 bases and 2 bases, with 6 bases remaining between them. The CDR3 sequence is CASSLGGTGNTIYF. CDR3 nucleotide sequence: TGTGCCAGCAGCTTGGGAGGGACTGGAAACACCATATATTTT.

Only one count was recorded for this clone. This sequence joins TRBV9 and TRBJ1-4, with TRBD1 identical over 9 bases. The germline gives CDR1 SGDLS, CDR2 YYNGEE. The V segment lost 4 bases and the J segment 3 bases; nucleotides outside the gene matches: 10. The length of the CDR3 is 17 residues. CDR3 sequence (DNA): TGTGCCAGCAGCTTTCGCGGGACAGGGTTCCCTAATGAAAAACTGTTTTTT. Residues: CASSFRGTGFPNEKLFF.

The chain has TRBV5-1 and TRBJ2-5; 9 bases match TRBD1. CDR1 and CDR2 (germline): SGHRS, YFSETQ. The CDR3 is 14 amino acids. V dropped 1 base and J dropped 4; count of bases not matched to a gene: 2. Here the CDR3 reads CASSLTGGRETQYF. CDR3 DNA: TGCGCCAGCAGCTTGACAGGGGGCCGAGAGACCCAGTACTTC.

This clone was seen once. This chain uses TRBV6-5 with TRBJ1-3; D is ambiguous. Germline assignment: CDR1 MNHEY and CDR2 SVGAGI. This CDR3 is built from 15 residues. Trimming removed 4 bases at V and 7 bases at J, with 17 bases between. As DNA, the CDR3 is TGTGCCAGCAGTTCCCCCGGCTCCCCCGGGAACACCATATATTTT. As protein: CASSSPGSPGNTIYF.

The genes are TRBV28 and TRBJ2-7; 9 bases map to TRBD2. The CDR3 extends over 15 amino acids. The V segment lost 4 bases and the J segment 8 bases; nucleotides outside the gene matches: 12. From germline, CDR1 is MDHEN and CDR2 SYDVKM. The CDR3 here is CASSSRSGGQNKQYV. In DNA, the CDR3 is TGTGCCAGCAGTTCCCGCAGCGGGGGGCAGAACAAGCAGTACGTC.

The count of this clone is one. The rearrangement joins TRBV6-1 to TRBJ2-1, with D hard to call. Germline V gene sequence: CDR1 MNHNS, CDR2 SASEGT. V was clipped by 6 bases and J by 2 bases, with 14 bases between them. The CDR3 contains 15 residues. The CDR3 here is CASSPTRITYNEQFF. CDR3 DNA sequence: TGTGCCAGCAGCCCGACTCGAATTACCTACAATGAGCAGTTCTTC.

As for this clone: Different DNA sequences within this sample yield the same CDR3. The chain carries TRBV7-2 and TRBJ2-7; D is ambiguous. Germline V gene data show CDR1 as SGHTA and CDR2 as FQGNSA. The V end lost 2 bases, the J end lost 3 bases, and 2 bases lay between the germline ends. The CDR3 is made up of 11 amino acids. The chain's CDR3 is CASSLSYEQYF. For the CDR3, the DNA is TGTGCCAGCAGCTTAAGCTACGAGCAGTACTTC.

In its sample, this clone was seen once. CDR3 residues: CASSLGLGEQFF. CDR3 in DNA: TGCGCCAGCAGCTTGGGGTTGGGTGAGCAGTTCTTC. The chain recombines TRBV5-1 with TRBJ2-1; no clear D gene. V shed 0 bases and J shed 9 bases, with 7 bases lying between them. In germline, CDR1 is SGHRS, CDR2 YFSETQ. The CDR3 consists of 12 residues.

This clone has a handful of counts. The V gene is TRBV19, the J gene TRBJ2-3; D possibly corresponds to TRBD1 (5 bases). Deletions cut 1 base from V and 10 bases from J, with 9 bases between. Germline lookup yields CDR1 LNHDA and CDR2 SQIVND (reference sequence). This CDR3 region has 12 residues. The DNA for the CDR3 is TGTGCCAGTAGTATAGTTCAGGGCCCGCAGTATTTT. Translating gives CASSIVQGPQYF.

The chain joins TRBV19 to TRBJ2-1; D unclear. The germline CDR1 and CDR2 sequences are LNHDA and SQIVND (reference sequence). The V end lost 4 bases, the J end lost 2 bases, and 12 bases lay between the germline ends. This CDR3 has 15 residues. The CDR3 spells CASSSQAAPYNEQFF. The CDR3 coding sequence is TGTGCCAGTAGTAGTCAGGCGGCCCCCTACAATGAGCAGTTCTTC.

The chain recombines TRBV25-1 with TRBJ2-1; possible D gene TRBD2, 6 bases. Germline V lookup: CDR1 MGHDK, CDR2 SYGVNS. The CDR3 is 15 amino acids. Trimming removed 5 bases from V and 2 bases from J, with 13 bases in between. This CDR3 is CASSILGGTYNEQFF. Here the CDR3 DNA reads TGTGCCAGCAGTATCCTCGGGGGTACCTACAATGAGCAGTTCTTC.

The chain joins TRBV19 to TRBJ1-1, with 7 nucleotides matching TRBD1. The CDR3 extends over 14 amino acids. Trimming at V came to 5 bases and at J to 7 bases, leaving 10 bases not matched to a gene. The germline CDR1 and CDR2 sequences are LNHDA and SQIVND (reference sequence). The CDR3, as DNA: TGTGCCAGTAGTCTTCAAGGGGGCCGTGGTGAAGCTTTCTTT. Translated: CASSLQGGRGEAFF.

This clone occurred once. The rearrangement uses TRBV5-5 and TRBJ1-5, with D possibly matching TRBD1 (5 bases). From germline, CDR1 is SGHKS and CDR2 YYEKEE (reference sequence). The CDR3 spans 18 residues. Trimming took 0 bases from V and 0 from J, leaving 16 bases between them. The CDR3, as DNA: TGTGCCAGCAGCTTGGCCCCGGTTGGTCAGGGTAGCAATCAGCCCCAGCATTTT. Its translation: CASSLAPVGQGSNQPQHF.

This clone has only a few counts. The chain carries TRBV28 and TRBJ2-2, with D maybe TRBD1 (5 bases). In germline, CDR1 is MDHEN, CDR2 SYDVKM. The V end was cut by 4 bases, the J end by 6 bases, with 24 bases between. The CDR3 length is 18 residues. The CDR3: CASSSTGSQVSLSGELFF. As DNA, the CDR3 is TGTGCCAGCAGTTCCACAGGCTCCCAGGTATCCCTTTCCGGGGAGCTGTTTTTT. The complete variable domain, with remaining parts taken from reference TRBV28 and TRBJ2-2, reads DVKVTQSSRYLVKRTGEKVFLECVQDMDHENMFWYRQDPGLGLRLIYFSYDVKMKEKGDIPEGYSVSREKKERFSLILESASTNQTSMYLCASSSTGSQVSLSGELFFGEGSRLTVL.

V is TRBV5-1 and J is TRBJ2-2; 9 bases line up with TRBD1. CDR3 size: 17 residues. J gave up 5 bases and V 2 bases, and 10 bases lay outside the gene matches. Germline V CDR1 and CDR2: SGHRS, YFSETQ. CDR3 residues: CASSFIIQGAGTGELFF. In DNA, the CDR3 is TGCGCCAGCAGCTTCATAATACAGGGGGCAGGTACCGGGGAGCTGTTTTTT.

The rearrangement joins TRBV6-5 to TRBJ1-1, with 7 bases that match TRBD1. V trimming: 4 bases; J trimming: 4 bases; junction bases outside the gene matches: 6. Germline V gene lookup returns CDR1 MNHEY and CDR2 SVGAGI. CDR3 length: 14 amino acids. The CDR3 nucleotides read TGTGCCAGCAGTTTGGGCAGGGGGAGCACTGAAGCTTTCTTT. This sequence encodes CASSLGRGSTEAFF.

The V gene is TRBV19, the J gene TRBJ1-5, with 9 bases lining up with TRBD1. Per the germline V gene, CDR1 is LNHDA and CDR2 is SQIVND (reference sequence). Trimming at V came to 6 bases and at J to 4 bases, leaving 10 bases not matched to a gene. This CDR3 has 16 residues. DNA for the CDR3: TGTGCCAGTAGCCGACTGACAGGGGGTGAAAATCAGCCCCAGCATTTT. As protein: CASSRLTGGENQPQHF.